This TCR beta chain was identified in a study of CD8 T cells in ankylosing spondylitis listed by TCRdb under 2017. With regard to the full study: The study set out to find disease-linked TCR variants by profiling T cell receptor beta repertoires in ankylosing spondylitis patients and healthy donors. The full study cohort comprised about 23 ankylosing spondylitis patients and around 100 healthy donors. Peripheral blood was sampled, and synovial fluid was additionally collected from ankylosing spondylitis patients. What the study reported, not specific to this receptor: Some TCR beta motif variants had previously been reported in synovial fluid and blood of reactive arthritis patients, which suggested common disease-initiation mechanisms. The disease-linked clones were reported to be significantly enriched in matched synovial fluid samples from ankylosing spondylitis patients. In peripheral blood, the disease-linked clones were found at relatively low frequencies and had a CD8+ phenotype. A TCR beta motif made up of several highly homologous amino acid variants appeared to be characteristic of blood from ankylosing spondylitis patients.

For sequencing, an Illumina HiSeq 2500 was employed. Quantitative 5'-RACE with molecular barcodes was used to prepare TCR beta libraries. The source study handled its data this way. A new computational method based on a probabilistic model of VDJ rearrangement was used to identify disease-linked TCR variants. In TCRdb, the public reads were trimmed at Q25 with fastp and aligned with MiXCR, with productive beta chains retained. Records with the same CDR3 protein are collapsed into one entry carrying the most frequent genes and DNA. These V and J calls originate from TCRdb's pipeline instead of the authors' own analysis. This sample lists about 750,000 distinct CDR3 sequences; roughly 19% were detected once. The ten largest make up 19% of the sample. This clonotype was detected many times. Its antigen has not been determined. No per-base quality is available; no much larger clone lies one base away. V is pruned by 8 bases and J by 4 bases, leaving 5 bases of the junction without a gene match. The CDR3 contains 15 residues, cysteine and phenylalanine counted. Of the read, only the CDR3 DNA is kept; its 45 bases are in frame from base 1.

The chain couples TRBV12-3 or TRBV12-4 to TRBJ2-3, with 14 central nucleotides matching TRBD2. Input material: blood, either unsorted or a sorted T cell fraction (not recorded which). This TCR came from a male donor with ankylosing spondylitis. The DNA sequence is as follows: TGTGCCAGCGGCTCGACTAGCGGGGGGGCAGATACGCAGTATTTT. It codes for CASGSTSGGADTQYF.